This TCR beta chain was obtained from a study of CD8 T cells in ankylosing spondylitis. Findings and caveats of the study: Clones linked with disease were CD8+ and fairly uncommon in the peripheral blood. Previous work reported some of these motif variants in the synovial fluid and blood of reactive arthritis. About 8 highly homologous variants made up a TCR beta motif, and this motif appeared characteristic of ankylosing spondylitis blood. Significant enrichment of disease-linked clones was reported in matched ankylosing spondylitis synovial fluid.

Concerning this clonotype itself: Its antigen is still unknown.

Quantitative 5'-RACE with molecular barcodes generated TCR beta libraries. TCRdb re-called the 5' RACE reads with MiXCR, one entry per CDR3 protein. Of about 540,000 distinct CDR3 sequences listed, roughly 13% are singletons. This sequence originates from a male donor with ankylosing spondylitis. Source material: blood, either unsorted or a sorted T cell fraction (not recorded which).

CDR3 region: CSVDGTDGETQYF. CDR3 DNA: TGCAGCGTTGACGGGACAGATGGAGAGACCCAGTACTTC. The chain couples TRBV29-1 to TRBJ2-5, with TRBD1 identical over 7 bases. Germline lookup yields CDR1 SQVTM and CDR2 ANQGSEA. This CDR3 comprises 13 residues. J gave up 4 bases and V 3 bases, and 5 bases lay outside the gene matches.